The text below deals with one TCR beta chain. Its cognate antigen is unknown. CDR3 length: 13 residues. Trimming removed 5 bases at V and 1 base at J, with 8 bases between. Germline V gives CDR1 SGHAT, CDR2 FQNNGV. This specimen comes from a study of blood T cells in healthy people across ages. Study-wide points: The long-lived group displayed more naive CD4+ cells, plus higher diversity, than the aged donors did.

Alongside a J-beta primer mix, a sample-barcoded 5' primer served in a second PCR lasting roughly 7 to 12 cycles. From the 5' RACE reads, TCRdb called clonotypes with MiXCR, one entry per CDR3 protein. The table records hundreds of thousands of distinct CDR3 sequences, approximately 30% of them present only once. This chain uses TRBV11-2 with TRBJ1-1; D not resolved. The sequencing input was blood. This TCR was recovered from a woman aged 80 or older in good health. In nucleotides, the CDR3 is TGTGCCAGCAGCCCAGCCTCGAACACTGAAGCTTTCTTT. Its protein is CASSPASNTEAFF.